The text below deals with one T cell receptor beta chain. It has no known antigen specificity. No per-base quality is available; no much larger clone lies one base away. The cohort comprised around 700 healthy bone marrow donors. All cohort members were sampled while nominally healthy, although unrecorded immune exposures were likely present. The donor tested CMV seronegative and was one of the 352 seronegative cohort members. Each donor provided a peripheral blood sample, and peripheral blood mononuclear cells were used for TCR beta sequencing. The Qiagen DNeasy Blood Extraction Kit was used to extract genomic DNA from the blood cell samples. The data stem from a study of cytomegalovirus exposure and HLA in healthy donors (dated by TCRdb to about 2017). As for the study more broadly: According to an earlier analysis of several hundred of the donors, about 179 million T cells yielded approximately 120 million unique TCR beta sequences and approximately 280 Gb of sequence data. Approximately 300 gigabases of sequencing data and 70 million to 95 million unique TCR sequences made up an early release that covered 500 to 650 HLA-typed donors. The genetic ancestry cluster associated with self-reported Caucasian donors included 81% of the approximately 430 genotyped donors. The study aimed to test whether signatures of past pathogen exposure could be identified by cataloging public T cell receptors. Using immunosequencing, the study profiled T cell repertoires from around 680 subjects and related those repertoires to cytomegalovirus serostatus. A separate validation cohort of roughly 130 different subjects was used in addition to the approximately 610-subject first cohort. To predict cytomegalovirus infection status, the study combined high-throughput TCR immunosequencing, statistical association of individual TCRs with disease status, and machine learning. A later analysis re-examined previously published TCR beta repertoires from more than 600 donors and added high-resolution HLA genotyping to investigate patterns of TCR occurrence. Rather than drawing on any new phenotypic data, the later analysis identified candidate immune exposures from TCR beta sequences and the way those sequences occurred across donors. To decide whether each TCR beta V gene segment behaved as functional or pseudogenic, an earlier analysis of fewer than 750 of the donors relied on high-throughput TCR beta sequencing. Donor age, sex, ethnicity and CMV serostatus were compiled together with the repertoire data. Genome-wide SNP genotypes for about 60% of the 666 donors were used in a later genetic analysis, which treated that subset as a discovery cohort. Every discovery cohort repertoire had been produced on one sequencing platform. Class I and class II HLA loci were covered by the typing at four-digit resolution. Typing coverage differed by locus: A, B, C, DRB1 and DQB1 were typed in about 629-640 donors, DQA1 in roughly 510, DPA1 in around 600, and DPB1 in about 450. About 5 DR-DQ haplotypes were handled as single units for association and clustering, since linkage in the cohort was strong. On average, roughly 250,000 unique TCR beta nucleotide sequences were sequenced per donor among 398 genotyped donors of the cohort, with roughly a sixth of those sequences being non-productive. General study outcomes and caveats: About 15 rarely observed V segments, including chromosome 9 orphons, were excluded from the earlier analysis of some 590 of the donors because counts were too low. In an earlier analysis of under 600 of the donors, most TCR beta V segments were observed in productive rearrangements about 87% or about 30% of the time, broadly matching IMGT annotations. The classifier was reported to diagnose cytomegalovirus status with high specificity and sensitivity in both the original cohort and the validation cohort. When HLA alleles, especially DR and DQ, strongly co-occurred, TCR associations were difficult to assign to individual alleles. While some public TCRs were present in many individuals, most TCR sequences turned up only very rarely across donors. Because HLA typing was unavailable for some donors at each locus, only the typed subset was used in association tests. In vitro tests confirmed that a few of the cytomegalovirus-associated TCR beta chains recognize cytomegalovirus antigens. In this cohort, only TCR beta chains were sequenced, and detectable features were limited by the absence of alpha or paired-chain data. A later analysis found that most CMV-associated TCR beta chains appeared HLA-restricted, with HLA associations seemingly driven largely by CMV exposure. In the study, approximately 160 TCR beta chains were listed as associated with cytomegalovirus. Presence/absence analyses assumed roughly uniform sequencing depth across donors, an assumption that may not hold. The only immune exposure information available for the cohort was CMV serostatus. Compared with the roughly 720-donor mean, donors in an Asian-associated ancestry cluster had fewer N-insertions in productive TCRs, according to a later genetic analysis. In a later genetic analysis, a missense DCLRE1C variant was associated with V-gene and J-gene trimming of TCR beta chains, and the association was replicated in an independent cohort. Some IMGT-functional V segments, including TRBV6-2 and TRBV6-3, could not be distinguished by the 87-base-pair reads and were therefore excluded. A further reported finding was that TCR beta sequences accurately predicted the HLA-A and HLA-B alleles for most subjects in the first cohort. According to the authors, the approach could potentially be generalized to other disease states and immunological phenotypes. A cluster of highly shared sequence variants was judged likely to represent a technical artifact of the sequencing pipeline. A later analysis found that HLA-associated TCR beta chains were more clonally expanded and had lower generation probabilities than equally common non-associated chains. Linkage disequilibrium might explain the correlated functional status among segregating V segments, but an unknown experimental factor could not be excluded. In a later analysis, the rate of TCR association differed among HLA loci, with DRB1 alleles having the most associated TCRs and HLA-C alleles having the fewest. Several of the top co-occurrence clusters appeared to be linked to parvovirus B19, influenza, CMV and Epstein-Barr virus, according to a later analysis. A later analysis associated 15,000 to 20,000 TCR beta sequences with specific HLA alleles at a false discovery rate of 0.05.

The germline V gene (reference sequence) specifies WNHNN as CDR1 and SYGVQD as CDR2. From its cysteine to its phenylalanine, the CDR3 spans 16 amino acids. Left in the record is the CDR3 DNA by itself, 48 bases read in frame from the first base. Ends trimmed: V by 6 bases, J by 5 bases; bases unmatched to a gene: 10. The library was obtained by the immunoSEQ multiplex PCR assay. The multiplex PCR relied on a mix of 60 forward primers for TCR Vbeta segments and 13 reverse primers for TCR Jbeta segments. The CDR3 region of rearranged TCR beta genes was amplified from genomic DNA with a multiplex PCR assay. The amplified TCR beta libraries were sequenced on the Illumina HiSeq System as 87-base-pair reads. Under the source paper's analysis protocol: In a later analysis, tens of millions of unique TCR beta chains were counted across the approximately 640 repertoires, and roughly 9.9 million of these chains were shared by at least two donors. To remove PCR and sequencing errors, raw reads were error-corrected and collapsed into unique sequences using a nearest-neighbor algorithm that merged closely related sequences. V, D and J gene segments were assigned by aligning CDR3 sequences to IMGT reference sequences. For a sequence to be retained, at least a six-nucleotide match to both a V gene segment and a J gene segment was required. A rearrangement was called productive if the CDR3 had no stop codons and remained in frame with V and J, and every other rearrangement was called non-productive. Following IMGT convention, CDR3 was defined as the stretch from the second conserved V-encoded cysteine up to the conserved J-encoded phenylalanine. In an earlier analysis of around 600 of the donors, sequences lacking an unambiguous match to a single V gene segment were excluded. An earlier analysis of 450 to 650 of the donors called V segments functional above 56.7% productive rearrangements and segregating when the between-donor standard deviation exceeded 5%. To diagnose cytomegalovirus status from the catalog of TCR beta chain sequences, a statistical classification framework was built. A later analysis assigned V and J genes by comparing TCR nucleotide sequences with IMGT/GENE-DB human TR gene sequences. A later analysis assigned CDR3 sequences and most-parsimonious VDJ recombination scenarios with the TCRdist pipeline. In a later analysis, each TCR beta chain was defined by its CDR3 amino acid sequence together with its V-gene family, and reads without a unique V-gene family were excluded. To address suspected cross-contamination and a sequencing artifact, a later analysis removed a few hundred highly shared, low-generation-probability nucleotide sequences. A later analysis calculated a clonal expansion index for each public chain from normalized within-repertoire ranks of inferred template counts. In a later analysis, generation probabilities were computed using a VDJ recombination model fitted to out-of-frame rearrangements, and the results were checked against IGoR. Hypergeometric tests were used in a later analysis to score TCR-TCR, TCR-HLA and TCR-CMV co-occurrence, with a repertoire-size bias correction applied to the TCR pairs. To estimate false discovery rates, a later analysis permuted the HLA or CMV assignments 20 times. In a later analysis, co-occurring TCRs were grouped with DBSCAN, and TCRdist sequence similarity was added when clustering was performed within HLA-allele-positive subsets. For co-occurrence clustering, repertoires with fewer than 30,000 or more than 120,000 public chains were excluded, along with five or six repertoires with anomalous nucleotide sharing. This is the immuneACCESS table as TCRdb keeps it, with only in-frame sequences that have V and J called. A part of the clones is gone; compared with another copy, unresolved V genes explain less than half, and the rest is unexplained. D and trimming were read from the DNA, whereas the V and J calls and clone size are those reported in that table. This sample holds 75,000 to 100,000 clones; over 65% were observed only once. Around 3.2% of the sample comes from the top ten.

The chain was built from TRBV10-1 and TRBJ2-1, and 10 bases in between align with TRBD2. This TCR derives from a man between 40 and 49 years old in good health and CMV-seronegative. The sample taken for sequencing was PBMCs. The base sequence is TGCGCCAGCAGCGGCTCTAGCGGGGGAATAGACAATGAGCAGTTCTTC. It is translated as CASSGSSGGIDNEQFF.